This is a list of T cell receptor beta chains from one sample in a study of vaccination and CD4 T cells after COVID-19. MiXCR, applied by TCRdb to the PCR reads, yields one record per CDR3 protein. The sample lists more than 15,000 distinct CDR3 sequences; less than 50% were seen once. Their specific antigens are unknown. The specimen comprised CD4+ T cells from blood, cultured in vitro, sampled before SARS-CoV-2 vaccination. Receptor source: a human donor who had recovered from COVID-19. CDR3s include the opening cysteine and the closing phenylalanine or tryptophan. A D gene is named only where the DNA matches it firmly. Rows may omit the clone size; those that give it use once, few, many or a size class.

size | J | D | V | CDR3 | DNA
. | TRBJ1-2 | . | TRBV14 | CASSQVGREDYGYTF | TGTGCCAGCAGCCAAGTTGGCAGGGAGGACTATGGCTACACCTTC
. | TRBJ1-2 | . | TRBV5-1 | CASSSNPGGNGANYGYTF | TGCGCCAGCAGCTCCAACCCGGGGGGGAACGGAGCTAACTATGGCTACACCTTC
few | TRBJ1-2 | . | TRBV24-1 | CATARGADYGYTF | TGTGCCACCGCGAGGGGCGCGGACTATGGCTACACCTTC
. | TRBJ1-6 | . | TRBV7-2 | CASSLGRVMTPLHF | TGTGCCAGCAGCTTAGGCAGGGTAATGACACCCCTCCACTTT
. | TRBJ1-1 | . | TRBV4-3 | CASSPRWSHPGTEAFF | TGCGCCAGCAGTCCAAGATGGTCCCACCCGGGCACTGAAGCTTTCTTT
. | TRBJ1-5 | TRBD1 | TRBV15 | CATSGNRGTQPQHF | TGTGCCACCAGCGGAAACAGGGGGACCCAGCCCCAGCATTTT
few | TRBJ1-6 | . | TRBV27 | CASSLSGLYNSPLHF | TGTGCCAGCAGTTTATCGGGACTGTATAATTCACCCCTCCACTTT
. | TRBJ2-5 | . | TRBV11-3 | CASGMTGTQYF | TGTGCCAGTGGAATGACAGGGACCCAGTACTTC
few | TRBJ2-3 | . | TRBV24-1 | CATSDLKGGGGTDTQYF | TGTGCCACCAGTGATTTGAAGGGGGGAGGGGGCACAGATACGCAGTATTTT
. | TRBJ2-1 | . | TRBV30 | CAWGLSNEQFF | TGTGCCTGGGGACTATCGAATGAGCAGTTCTTC
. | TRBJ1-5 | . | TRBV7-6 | CASSPGHQNQPQHF | TGTGCCAGCAGCCCCGGACACCAAAATCAGCCCCAGCATTTT
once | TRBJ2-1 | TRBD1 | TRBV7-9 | CASSFTRDRDYNEQFF | TGTGCCAGCAGCTTCACCCGGGACAGGGATTACAATGAGCAGTTCTTC
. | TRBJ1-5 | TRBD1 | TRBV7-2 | CASSADRDRPQHF | TGTGCCAGCAGCGCTGACAGGGATCGGCCCCAGCATTTT
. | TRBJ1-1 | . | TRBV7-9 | CASSSRGGDEAFF | TGTGCCAGCAGCTCGCGGGGTGGAGATGAAGCTTTCTTT
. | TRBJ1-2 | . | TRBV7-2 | CASSLDLVGRNYGYTF | TGTGCCAGCAGCTTAGATCTTGTGGGCAGGAACTATGGCTACACCTTC
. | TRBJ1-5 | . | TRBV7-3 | CASSLTVGQPQHF | TGTGCCAGCAGCTTAACGGTGGGCCAGCCCCAGCATTTT
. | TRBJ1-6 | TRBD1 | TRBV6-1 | CASRREAGTGDSPLHF | TGTGCCAGCAGGAGGGAGGCCGGGACAGGTGATTCACCCCTCCACTTT
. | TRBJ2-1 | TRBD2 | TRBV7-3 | CASSLDRTSGGNNEQFF | TGTGCCAGCAGCTTAGACAGGACTAGCGGGGGGAACAATGAGCAGTTCTTC
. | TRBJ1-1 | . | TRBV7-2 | CASSLGPATEAFF | TGTGCCAGCAGCTTAGGCCCCGCCACTGAAGCTTTCTTT
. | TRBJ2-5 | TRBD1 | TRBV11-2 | CASSLLGGPSETQYF | TGTGCCAGCAGCTTACTAGGGGGCCCCTCAGAGACCCAGTACTTC
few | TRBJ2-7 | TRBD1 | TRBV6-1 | CASSTGRGLSYEQYF | TGTGCCAGCAGTACAGGCAGGGGGCTATCCTACGAGCAGTACTTC
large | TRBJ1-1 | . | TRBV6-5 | CASSYSGMYTEAFF | TGTGCCAGCAGTTATTCAGGGATGTACACTGAAGCTTTCTTT
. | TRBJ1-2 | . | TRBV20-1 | CSASQDQGSYGYTF | TGCAGTGCTTCCCAGGACCAGGGGAGCTATGGCTACACCTTC
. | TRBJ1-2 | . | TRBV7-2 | CASSPAGNYGYTF | TGTGCCAGCAGCCCCGCAGGGAACTATGGCTACACCTTC
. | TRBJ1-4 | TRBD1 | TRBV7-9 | CASSLLGQGASGEKLFF | TGTGCCAGCAGCTTACTCGGACAGGGGGCAAGCGGTGAAAAACTGTTTTTT
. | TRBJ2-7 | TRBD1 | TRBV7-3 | CASSTVGQGNNEQYF | TGTGCCAGCAGCACCGTTGGACAGGGTAACAACGAGCAGTACTTC
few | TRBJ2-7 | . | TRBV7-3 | CASSFGRGYEQYF | TGTGCCAGCAGCTTCGGGCGGGGCTACGAGCAGTACTTC
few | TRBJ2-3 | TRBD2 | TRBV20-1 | CSAEITRLAGYSDTQYF | TGCAGTGCCGAGATAACCCGACTAGCGGGATATTCAGATACGCAGTATTTT